Below are 13 T cell receptor beta chains sequenced from a single sample in a study of CD8+CD57+ T cells in acquired aplastic anemia. Those patients picked for sequencing had displayed CD8+CD57+ cell expansion on flow cytometry. Profiles of TCR beta VDJ and CDR3 were generated from a genomic DNA template. TCRdb ran MiXCR on the reads and lists one entry per CDR3 protein. The table has about 160,000 distinct CDR3 sequences, 70% to 75% seen once; the top ten hold 40% to 55%. Sequencing used sorted CD4+, CD8+, or CD8+CD57+ T cells (not recorded which) from PBMCs. The receptors shown here come from a human donor with aplastic anemia.

This clonotype was counted once. In nucleotides, the CDR3 is TGTGCCATCAGCGCCCGGGCAGGGGAGGACACTGAAGCTTTCTTT. This encodes CAISARAGEDTEAFF. The V call is TRBV10-3, the J call TRBJ1-1, with a weak D call TRBD1 (6 bases). V lost 6 bases to trimming and J lost 3 bases, with 17 bases between them. The CDR3 length is 15 residues. Germline assignment: CDR1 ENHRY and CDR2 SYGVKD.

The rearrangement links TRBV19 to TRBJ1-2; 8 bases map to TRBD1. The CDR3 loop spans 13 amino acids. In germline, CDR1 is LNHDA, CDR2 SQIVND (reference sequence). After removal of 5 bases from V and 4 bases from J, the junction contained 3 bases not matched to a gene. In DNA form, the CDR3 reads TGTGCCAGTAGTGTCAGGGGGCCCTATGGCTACACCTTC. Protein: CASSVRGPYGYTF.

The chain employs TRBV10-3 and TRBJ2-1; possible D gene TRBD1, 6 bases. The ends were cut back, 8 bases at V and 4 bases at J, with 12 bases in the middle. Germline V gene lookup returns CDR1 ENHRY and CDR2 SYGVKD. The CDR3 has 13 residues. The CDR3 nucleotides read TGTGCCATCGATCAGGGGCCTTACAATGAGCAGTTCTTC. The encoded protein is CAIDQGPYNEQFF.

Only a few counts were recorded for this clonotype. J is TRBJ1-6 and V is TRBV19, with 9 nucleotides matching TRBD1. J was trimmed by 7 bases and V by 9 bases; bases with no gene match: 7. This CDR3 region has 14 residues. Germline CDR1 LNHDA, CDR2 SQIVND (reference sequence). This chain's CDR3 is CASNLGTGNSPLHF. The CDR3 DNA reads TGTGCCAGCAACTTAGGGACAGGGAATTCACCCCTCCACTTT.

This clonotype has just a few counts. This chain joins TRBV3-2 and TRBJ2-7; the D call of TRBD2 is as the table states it, not checked on the DNA. TRBV3-2 is reported as a pseudogene. The CDR3 extends over 16 amino acids. The CDR3 DNA follows: TGTGCCAGCAGTCCCGGGACTAGCGGGGGGGCCGGGGAGCAGTACGTC. Translation gives CASSPGTSGGAGEQYV.

This chain uses TRBV7-9 with TRBJ1-2; a weak D match, TRBD1 (5 bases). V was clipped by 1 base and J by 1 base, with 19 bases between them. Per the germline V gene, CDR1 is SEHNR and CDR2 is FQNEAQ (reference sequence). The CDR3 consists of 18 residues. The CDR3 nucleotides are TGTGCCAGCAGCTTAGGAGGCGGTGCAGGGACCCTTAACTATGGCTACACCTTC. The encoded protein is CASSLGGGAGTLNYGYTF.

The chain uses TRBV7-2 and TRBJ2-1; 9 bases agree with TRBD2. Germline V gene data show CDR1 as SGHTA and CDR2 as FQGNSA. With 0 bases clipped from V and 4 bases from J, the junction kept 4 bases outside the gene matches. The CDR3 has 16 amino acids. Written as DNA, the CDR3 is TGTGCCAGCAGCTTAGCTAGCGGGAGTCATTACAATGAGCAGTTCTTC. Translated: CASSLASGSHYNEQFF.

This clonotype is labeled medium-sized (0.01 to 0.1%). This chain connects TRBV19 to TRBJ1-5, with TRBD1 matching 12 bases. The CDR3 contains 16 residues. V trimming: 7 bases; J trimming: 5 bases; junction bases outside the gene matches: 9. Germline lookup yields CDR1 LNHDA and CDR2 SQIVND (reference sequence). As DNA, the CDR3 is TGTGCCAGTAAGGGGACAGGGGGCGCGACGCATCAGCCCCAGCATTTT. Amino acids: CASKGTGGATHQPQHF.

The chain uses TRBV10-3 and TRBJ2-3; 8 bases map to TRBD2. CDR1 is ENHRY, CDR2 SYGVKD, per germline. Unmatched junction bases numbered 4, after V lost 4 bases and J lost 4 bases. The CDR3 runs to 14 residues. The CDR3 nucleotides read TGTGCCATCAGTGCCGGGGGGGCCCCAGATACGCAGTATTTT. This gives the protein CAISAGGAPDTQYF.

By share, this clonotype ranks as medium-sized (0.01 to 0.1%). The chain is built from TRBV25-1 and TRBJ2-3; TRBD2 matches at 13 bases. Trimming removed 2 bases from V and 6 bases from J; junction bases left unmatched: 11. The CDR3 contains 18 residues. From germline, CDR1 is MGHDK and CDR2 SYGVNS. CDR3 bases: TGTGCCAGCAGTGAAGTCTCCGGACTAGCGGGGGAGGAGGATACGCAGTATTTT. It is translated as CASSEVSGLAGEEDTQYF.

The chain carries TRBV9 and TRBJ2-1, with 16 bases aligning to TRBD2. Germline V lookup: CDR1 SGDLS, CDR2 YYNGEE. This CDR3 is built from 17 residues. For the CDR3, the DNA is TGTGCAGCAGCGTGGGGACTAGCGGGGGGGCCTTTGGATGAGCAGTTCTTC. Protein: CAAAWGLAGGPLDEQFF. Full variable domain (outside the CDR3, taken from reference TRBV9 and TRBJ2-1): DSGVTQTPKHLITATGQRVTLRCSPRSGDLSVYWYQQSLDQGLQFLIQYYNGEERAKGNILERFSAQQFPDLHSELNLSSLELGDSALYFCAAAWGLAGGPLDEQFFGPGTRLTVL.

This clonotype was seen ten or more times. The rearrangement joins TRBV9 to TRBJ2-3; D remains ambiguous. Looked up from germline, CDR1 is SGDLS and CDR2 is YYNGEE. CDR3 length: 14 amino acids. V was shortened by 1 base and J by 5 bases, with 11 bases between the two germline ends. The CDR3 protein is CASSVNLDRDTQYF. Here the CDR3 DNA reads TGTGCCAGCAGCGTAAACCTAGATCGAGATACGCAGTATTTT. Complete variable domain (other parts from reference TRBV9 and TRBJ2-3): DSGVTQTPKHLITATGQRVTLRCSPRSGDLSVYWYQQSLDQGLQFLIQYYNGEERAKGNILERFSAQQFPDLHSELNLSSLELGDSALYFCASSVNLDRDTQYFGPGTRLTVL.

The table lists this clonotype with many counts. The chain joins TRBV7-2 to TRBJ1-2; 8 bases are shared with TRBD1. J lost 8 bases, V lost 5 bases, and 7 bases had no gene match. Germline V gene data show CDR1 as SGHTA and CDR2 as FQGNSA. The CDR3 is 13 amino acids. The CDR3 protein is CASSGVDRAGYTF. The CDR3 bases are TGTGCCAGCAGCGGAGTGGACAGGGCGGGCTACACCTTC.